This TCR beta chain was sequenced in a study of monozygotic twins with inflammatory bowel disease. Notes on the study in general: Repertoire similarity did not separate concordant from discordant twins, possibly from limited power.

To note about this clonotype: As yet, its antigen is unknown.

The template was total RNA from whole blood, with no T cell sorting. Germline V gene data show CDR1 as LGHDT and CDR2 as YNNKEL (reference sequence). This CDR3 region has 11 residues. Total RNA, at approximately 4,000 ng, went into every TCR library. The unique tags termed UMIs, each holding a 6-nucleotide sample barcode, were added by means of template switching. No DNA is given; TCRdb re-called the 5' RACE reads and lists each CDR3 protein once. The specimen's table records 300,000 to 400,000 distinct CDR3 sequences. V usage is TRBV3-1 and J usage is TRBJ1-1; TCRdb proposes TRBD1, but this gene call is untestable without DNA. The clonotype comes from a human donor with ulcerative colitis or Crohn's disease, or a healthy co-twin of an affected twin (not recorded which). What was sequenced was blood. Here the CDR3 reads CASRGGAEAFF.